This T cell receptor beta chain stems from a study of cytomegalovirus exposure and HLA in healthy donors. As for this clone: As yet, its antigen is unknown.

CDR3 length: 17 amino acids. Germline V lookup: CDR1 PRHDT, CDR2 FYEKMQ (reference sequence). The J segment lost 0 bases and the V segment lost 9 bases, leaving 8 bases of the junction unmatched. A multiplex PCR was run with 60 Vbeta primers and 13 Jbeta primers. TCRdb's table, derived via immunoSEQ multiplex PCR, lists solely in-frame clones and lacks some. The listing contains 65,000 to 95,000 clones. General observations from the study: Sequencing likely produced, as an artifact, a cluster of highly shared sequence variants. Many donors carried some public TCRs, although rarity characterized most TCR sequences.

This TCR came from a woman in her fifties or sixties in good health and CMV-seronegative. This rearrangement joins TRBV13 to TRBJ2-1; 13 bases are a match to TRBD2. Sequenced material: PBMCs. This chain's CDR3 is CARPGLAGSYSYNEQFF. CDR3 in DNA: TGTGCCAGACCGGGACTAGCGGGAAGCTACTCCTACAATGAGCAGTTCTTC.